The 8 T cell receptor beta chains below all came from one sample that was sequenced in a study of OX40 agonist ivuxolimab in advanced cancers. The table came from immunoSEQ multiplex PCR; TCRdb's copy has only in-frame clones and leaves some out. Of around 18,000 clones listed, over 60% are singletons. Source: CD4+ or CD8+ T cells sorted from blood, taken in a trial of the OX40 agonist ivuxolimab. The receptors derive from an adult with an advanced solid tumor such as melanoma, head and neck, liver or kidney cancer.

V gene TRBV28 combines with J gene TRBJ2-7, with no clear D. Germline assignment: CDR1 MDHEN and CDR2 SYDVKM. The CDR3 length is 11 residues. V was trimmed by 3 bases and J by 3 bases, leaving 3 bases between them. The CDR3 here is CASSFGYEQYF. The CDR3 coding sequence is TGTGCCAGCAGTTTTGGCTACGAGCAGTACTTC.

This rearrangement joins TRBV12-5 to TRBJ2-2; tentatively, D is TRBD1 (5 bases). The CDR3 spans 15 residues. The V end lost 0 bases, the J end lost 5 bases, and 10 bases lay between the germline ends. Germline V gene sequence: CDR1 LGHNT, CDR2 FRNRAP. For the CDR3, the DNA is TGTGCTAGTGGTTTGGTCCAGGGTAGGACCGGGGAGCTGTTTTTT. It translates to CASGLVQGRTGELFF.

The chain carries TRBV4-1 and TRBJ1-5; possibly TRBD1 for D (5 bases). V gave up 3 bases and J gave up 0 bases, with 9 bases separating them. This CDR3 has 15 amino acids. Per germline, CDR1 MGHRA and CDR2 YSYEKL. DNA of the CDR3: TGCGCCAGCAGCCAGGGGCCTTATAGCAATCAGCCCCAGCATTTT. It yields the protein CASSQGPYSNQPQHF.

V usage is TRBV5-6 and J usage is TRBJ1-1; TRBD1 might be the D (5 bases). The germline V gene encodes CDR1 SGHDT and CDR2 YYEEEE. V was clipped by 2 bases and J by 5 bases, with 7 bases between them. This CDR3 comprises 12 residues. The CDR3 spells CASSFGGTEAFF. The CDR3 DNA reads TGTGCCAGCAGCTTCGGGGGGACTGAAGCTTTCTTT.

The chain couples TRBV9 to TRBJ2-3, with 7 nucleotides matching TRBD1. CDR1 and CDR2 from the germline V gene are SGDLS and YYNGEE. This CDR3 spans 16 amino acids. V lost 0 bases, J lost 4 bases, and 8 bases stayed unmatched. CDR3 sequence reads: CASSVEGGPGPDTQYF. The CDR3 DNA is TGTGCCAGCAGCGTAGAAGGGGGCCCCGGCCCAGATACGCAGTATTTT.

The rearrangement links TRBV7-8 to TRBJ2-3; 10 bases fit TRBD2. Looked up from germline, CDR1 is SGHVS and CDR2 is FQNEAQ. V shed 3 bases and J 3 bases; nucleotides not matched to a gene: 12. The CDR3 runs to 18 residues. The CDR3 DNA follows: TGTGCCAGCAGCTTCCCCCAGCGGGGGGGGGTGAGGACAGATACGCAGTATTTT. Encoded protein: CASSFPQRGGVRTDTQYF.

The chain employs TRBV27 and TRBJ1-5, with 7 bases lining up with TRBD1. There are 15 residues in the CDR3. Germline assignment: CDR1 MNHEY and CDR2 SMNVEV (reference sequence). The junction had 6 bases not matched to a gene; V was cut back by 7 bases and J by 0 bases. The CDR3 protein is CASKSGTASNQPQHF. CDR3 DNA: TGTGCCAGCAAGAGCGGGACAGCTAGCAATCAGCCCCAGCATTTT.

The genes are TRBV7-9 and TRBJ1-1, with D possibly matching TRBD1 (5 bases). Germline-derived CDR1 and CDR2 are SEHNR and FQNEAQ (reference sequence). The V end lost 6 bases, the J end lost 0 bases, and 17 bases lay between the germline ends. The CDR3 is 16 residues long. DNA for the CDR3: TGTGCCAGCAGGGGAGAAGAGCGGGGCATGAACACTGAAGCTTTCTTT. It yields the protein CASRGEERGMNTEAFF. Variable domain in full (rest from reference TRBV7-9 and TRBJ1-1): DTGVSQNPRHKITKRGQNVTFRCDPISEHNRLYWYRQTLGQGPEFLTYFQNEAQLEKSRLLSDRFSAERPKGSFSTLEIQRTEQGDSAMYLCASRGEERGMNTEAFFGQGTRLTVV.